The present TCR beta chain was sequenced within a study of blood T cell repertoires in COVID-19. Across the whole study: Samples of COVID-19 (acute and convalescent) were obtained from the United States, Italy and Spain. PBMCs, B-cell-depleted T cells, or T cells provided the cDNA or gDNA that made up the material.

The CDR3 extends over 14 amino acids. V lost 4 bases and J 6 bases, leaving 11 bases between the germline ends. Germline loops: CDR1 SGHNT, CDR2 YYREEE (reference sequence). Authors' processing steps: It was from reference gene primer amplification that nucleated cell counts were estimated. Assay used: immunoSEQ multiplex PCR; TCRdb lists only in-frame clones, some missing. V, J and clone size derive from that table, while D and trimming were established from the DNA sequence. The data contain some 220,000 clones, less than 85% of them seen just once; the ten biggest clones take up 7.2%. The sample was peripheral blood. This sequence originates from a woman in her 70s with acute or convalescent COVID-19. The V gene is TRBV5-4, the J gene TRBJ1-6; TRBD1 is a possible D gene (6 bases). The CDR3 loop is CASSRRQVNSPLHF. For the CDR3, the DNA is TGTGCCAGCAGCAGAAGACAGGTTAATTCACCCCTCCACTTT. Together with reference TRBV5-4 and TRBJ1-6, the CDR3 gives the full variable domain: ETGVTQSPTHLIKTRGQQVTLRCSSQSGHNTVSWYQQALGQGPQFIFQYYREEENGRGNFPPRFSGLQFPNYSSELNVNALELDDSALYLCASSRRQVNSPLHFGNGTRLTVT.